This TCR beta chain was identified during a study of chemoradiotherapy in HPV16-positive cancers. Sequencing was performed with immunoSEQ multiplex PCR; in TCRdb, only in-frame clones are kept and a portion is missing. Among around 16,000 clones listed, approximately 75% were seen once. Study results and caveats: During treatment, candidate HPV-specific clones and E7-related motifs expanded in tumor. The functional HPV-specific definition rests on just a couple of HPV16-positive patients.

Regarding this clone: Its cognate antigen is unknown.

V was trimmed by 0 bases and J by 5 bases, leaving 11 bases between them. The CDR3 has 15 residues. Germline lookup yields CDR1 SGDLS and CDR2 YYNGEE. Sampling was conducted from a patient who underwent chemoradiotherapy. The V gene is TRBV9, the J gene TRBJ2-2, with D tentatively TRBD1 (6 bases). This receptor was identified in a human donor with HPV-associated anogenital cancer. This chain's CDR3 is CASSVVGGQTGELFF. DNA of the CDR3: TGTGCCAGCAGCGTAGTAGGGGGTCAGACCGGGGAGCTGTTTTTT.